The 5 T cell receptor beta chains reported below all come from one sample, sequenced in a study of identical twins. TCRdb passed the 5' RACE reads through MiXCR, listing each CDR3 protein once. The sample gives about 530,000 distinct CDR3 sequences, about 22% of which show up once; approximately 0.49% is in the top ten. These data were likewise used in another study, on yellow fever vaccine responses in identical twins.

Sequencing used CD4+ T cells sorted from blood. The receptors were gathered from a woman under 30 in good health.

The CDR3 is CATSDPRVSYNEQFF. As DNA, the CDR3 is TGTGCCACCAGTGACCCACGGGTCTCCTACAATGAGCAGTTCTTC. This chain uses TRBV24-1 with TRBJ2-1; no firm D call. CDR3 length: 15 residues. Germline CDR1 is KGHDR and CDR2 is SFDVKD. V was shortened by 4 bases and J by 0 bases, with 9 bases between the two germline ends.

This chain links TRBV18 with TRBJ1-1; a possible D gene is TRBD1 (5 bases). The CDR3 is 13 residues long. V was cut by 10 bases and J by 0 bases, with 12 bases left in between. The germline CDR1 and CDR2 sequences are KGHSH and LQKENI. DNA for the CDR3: TGTGCCACCAGGGAGGGCTTGAACACTGAAGCTTTCTTT. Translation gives CATREGLNTEAFF. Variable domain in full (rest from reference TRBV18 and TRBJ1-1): NAGVMQNPRHLVRRRGQEARLRCSPMKGHSHVYWYRQLPEEGLKFMVYLQKENIIDESGMPKERFSAEFPKEGPSILRIQQVVRGDSAAYFCATREGLNTEAFFGQGTRLTVV.

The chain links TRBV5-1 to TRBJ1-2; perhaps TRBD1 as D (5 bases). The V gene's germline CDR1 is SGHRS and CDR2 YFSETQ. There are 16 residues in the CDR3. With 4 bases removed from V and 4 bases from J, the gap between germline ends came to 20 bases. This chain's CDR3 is CASSLQGTPRGYGYTF. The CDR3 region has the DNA TGCGCCAGCAGCCTGCAAGGGACTCCGAGGGGCTATGGCTACACCTTC.

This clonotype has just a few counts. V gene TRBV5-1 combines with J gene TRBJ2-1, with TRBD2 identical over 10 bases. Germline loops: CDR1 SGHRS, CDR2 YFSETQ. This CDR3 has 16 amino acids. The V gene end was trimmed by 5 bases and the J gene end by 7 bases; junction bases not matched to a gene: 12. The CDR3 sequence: CASREGTSDPKNEQFF. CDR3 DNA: TGCGCCAGCAGAGAAGGGACTAGCGACCCGAAGAATGAGCAGTTCTTC.

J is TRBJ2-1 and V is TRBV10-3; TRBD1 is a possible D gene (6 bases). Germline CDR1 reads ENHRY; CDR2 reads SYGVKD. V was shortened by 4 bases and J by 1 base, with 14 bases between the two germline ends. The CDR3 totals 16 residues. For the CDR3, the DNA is TGTGCCATCAGTGGACAGGCAGAGAGTTCCTACAATGAGCAGTTCTTC. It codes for CAISGQAESSYNEQFF.